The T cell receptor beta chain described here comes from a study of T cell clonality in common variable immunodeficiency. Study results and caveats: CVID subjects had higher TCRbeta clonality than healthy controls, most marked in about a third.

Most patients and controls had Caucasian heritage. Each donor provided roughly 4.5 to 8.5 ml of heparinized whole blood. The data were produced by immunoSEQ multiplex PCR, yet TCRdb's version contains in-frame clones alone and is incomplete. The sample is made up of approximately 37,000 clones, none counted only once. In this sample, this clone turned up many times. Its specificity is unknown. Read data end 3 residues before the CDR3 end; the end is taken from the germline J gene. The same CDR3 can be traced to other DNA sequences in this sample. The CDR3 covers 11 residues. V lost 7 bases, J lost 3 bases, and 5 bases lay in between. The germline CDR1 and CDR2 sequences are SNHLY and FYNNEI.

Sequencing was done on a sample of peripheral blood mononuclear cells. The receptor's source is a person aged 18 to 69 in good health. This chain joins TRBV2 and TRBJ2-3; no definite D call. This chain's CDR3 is CASTRTDTQYF. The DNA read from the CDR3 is TGTGCCAGCACGAGGACAGATACG.